One and the same sample provided the 25 T cell receptor beta chains below, sequenced in a study of spatial heterogeneity in lung cancer. In TCRdb, the 5' RACE reads were re-called with MiXCR into one record per CDR3 protein. The sample consists of some 5,400 distinct CDR3 sequences, around 4.3% of them appearing once. Stated time point: sample taken at primary tumor resection. The specimen comprised normal lung tissue next to the tumor, sampled at surgery. These receptors came from a male donor with early-stage non-small cell lung cancer.

In this sample, this clonotype turned up many times. V gene TRBV2 combines with J gene TRBJ1-5; 7 bases are shared with TRBD1. V gave up 4 bases and J gave up 8 bases; unmatched junction bases: 8. Germline V CDR1 and CDR2: SNHLY, FYNNEI. The CDR3 has 14 residues. Here the CDR3 DNA reads TGTGCCAGCAGTGCCCGGACAGGTCGAGAGCCCCAGCATTTT. Residues: CASSARTGREPQHF. The full variable domain, with the rest looked up from reference TRBV2 and TRBJ1-5, is EPEVTQTPSHQVTQMGQEVILRCVPISNHLYFYWYRQILGQKVEFLVSFYNNEISEKSEIFDDQFSVERPDGSNFTLKIRSTKLEDSAMYFCASSARTGREPQHFGDGTRLSIL.

This chain joins TRBV12-3 or TRBV12-4 and TRBJ2-2; tentatively, D is TRBD2 (5 bases). V lost 6 bases and J 4 bases, leaving 6 bases between the germline ends. The CDR3 runs 12 residues. The CDR3 loop reads CASRLGTGELFF. The DNA for the CDR3 is TGTGCCAGCAGACTAGGCACCGGGGAGCTGTTTTTT.

There are many counts of this clonotype. This chain connects TRBV5-6 to TRBJ2-3; D is possibly TRBD2 (5 bases). The CDR3 has 13 residues. The germline V gene encodes CDR1 SGHDT and CDR2 YYEEEE. V was trimmed by 0 bases and J by 5 bases, leaving 7 bases between them. The CDR3 DNA sequence: TGTGCCAGCAGCTTGGAGGAGGTAGATACGCAGTATTTT. This gives the protein CASSLEEVDTQYF.

This clonotype was observed many times. V gene TRBV6-5 combines with J gene TRBJ1-1; D remains ambiguous. The V gene's germline CDR1 is MNHEY and CDR2 SVGAGI. The CDR3 is 13 residues long. V was pared by 8 bases and J by 4 bases, with 14 bases between. CDR3 DNA: TGTGCCAGCGCCGTAAGGGATATCACTGAAGCTTTCTTT. Translation gives CASAVRDITEAFF.

V usage is TRBV5-6 and J usage is TRBJ1-1; no clear D. The CDR3 is 14 amino acids. Germline V gene data show CDR1 as SGHDT and CDR2 as YYEEEE. Trimming left V 0 bases short and J 4 bases short, with 10 bases between. The CDR3 reads CASSLGVSGTEAFF. The CDR3 bases are TGTGCCAGCAGCTTGGGGGTTTCAGGCACTGAAGCTTTCTTT.

In this sample, this clonotype is medium-sized. V and J are TRBV5-1 and TRBJ2-7; a possible D gene is TRBD1 (6 bases). The CDR3 is made up of 15 amino acids. Germline CDR1 SGHRS, CDR2 YFSETQ. Trimming left V 1 base short and J 6 bases short, with 17 bases between. The DNA of the CDR3 is TGCGCCAGCAGCTTGTTGCACAGGGAAGTTGGCGAGCAGTACTTC. It specifies CASSLLHREVGEQYF.

Regarding this clonotype: A clone one base away is much larger, so this may be a read error. The chain has TRBV11-2 and TRBJ2-1; 9 bases are a match to TRBD1. The CDR3 length is 13 residues. Per the germline V gene, CDR1 is SGHAT and CDR2 is FQNNGV. The DNA of the CDR3 is TGTGCCAACAGCTTAGACAGGGGGAATGAGCAGTTCTTC. The encoded protein is CANSLDRGNEQFF.

By proportion, this clonotype is medium-sized. The V call is TRBV6-5, the J call TRBJ2-5, with 9 bases lining up with TRBD1. Germline V gene sequence: CDR1 MNHEY, CDR2 SVGAGI. This CDR3 has 15 residues. V was pared by 5 bases and J by 5 bases, with 9 bases of the junction left unmatched. CDR3 bases: TGTGCCAGCAGTCCCGGGACAGGGAGAGTTGAGACCCAGTACTTC. Its protein is CASSPGTGRVETQYF.

The table lists this clonotype with many counts. This CDR3 is CSATRHGLDEQYF. The CDR3 bases are TGCAGTGCTACCAGACATGGGCTCGACGAGCAGTACTTC. V gene TRBV20-1 combines with J gene TRBJ2-7; D remains unclear. V lost 4 bases, J lost 5 bases, and 15 bases lay in between. Germline V gene lookup returns CDR1 DFQATT and CDR2 SNEGSKA (reference sequence). CDR3 length equals 13 residues.

This clonotype is medium-sized by share. V usage is TRBV29-1 and J usage is TRBJ2-7; D is perhaps TRBD1 (6 bases). CDR3 size: 13 residues. Trimming left V 7 bases short and J 2 bases short, with 15 bases between. The germline V gene has CDR1 SQVTM and CDR2 ANQGSEA. The CDR3 DNA reads as TGCAGCGCCCACAGGGAGACGACCTACGAGCAGTACTTC. Translating it yields CSAHRETTYEQYF.

In this sample, this clonotype is medium-sized. V is TRBV29-1 and J is TRBJ2-1, with TRBD1 matching 7 bases. CDR3 length: 13 amino acids. V trimming: 4 bases; J trimming: 8 bases; junction bases outside the gene matches: 8. Germline V lookup: CDR1 SQVTM, CDR2 ANQGSEA. CDR3: CSVGIGGADEQFF. The CDR3 DNA sequence: TGCAGCGTTGGTATAGGGGGCGCGGATGAGCAGTTCTTC.

This clonotype has more than one count but fewer than ten. The chain uses TRBV6-1 and TRBJ2-2; TRBD1 might be the D (6 bases). CDR3 size: 17 residues. Trimming took off 6 bases at V and 6 bases at J, with 23 bases between the two ends. Per germline, CDR1 MNHNS and CDR2 SASEGT. This CDR3 is CASSRPLRGPCAGELFF. CDR3 in DNA: TGTGCCAGCAGCCGACCGCTCAGGGGTCCCTGCGCCGGGGAGCTGTTTTTT.

This clonotype has a count of ten or more. The V gene is TRBV11-2, the J gene TRBJ2-3; D is possibly TRBD2 (6 bases). Looked up from germline, CDR1 is SGHAT and CDR2 is FQNNGV. V was shortened by 3 bases and J by 3 bases, with 16 bases between the two germline ends. The CDR3 is made up of 16 amino acids. In nucleotides, the CDR3 is TGTGCCAGCAGCTTTTTGGGAAGGGACTTTACAGATACGCAGTATTTT. Translated: CASSFLGRDFTDTQYF.

This clonotype is labeled medium-sized. V is TRBV9 and J is TRBJ2-3; 14 positions agree with TRBD2. With V trimmed by 3 bases and J by 1 base, 1 base remained unmatched. CDR3 length equals 16 residues. The V gene's germline CDR1 is SGDLS and CDR2 YYNGEE. The CDR3 spells CASSETSGGGTDTQYF. The CDR3 DNA reads as TGTGCCAGCAGCGAGACTAGCGGGGGGGGCACAGATACGCAGTATTTT.

This clonotype was found many times. The gene calls are TRBV20-1 and TRBJ2-2; a possible D gene is TRBD1 (6 bases). Germline CDR1 DFQATT, CDR2 SNEGSKA (reference sequence). The V end was cut by 6 bases, the J end by 2 bases, with 13 bases between. The length of the CDR3 is 14 residues. The CDR3 DNA is TGCAGTGCGGAGACAGGCGATAACACCGGGGAGCTGTTTTTT. This codes for CSAETGDNTGELFF.

This clonotype has ten or more counts. The chain employs TRBV5-1 and TRBJ2-3; no definite D call. The CDR3 totals 14 residues. Trimming stripped 0 bases from V and 2 bases from J, with 7 bases between. CDR1 SGHRS and CDR2 YFSETQ come from the germline V gene. CDR3 in DNA: TGCGCCAGCAGCTTGGGGGCGCTCACAGATACGCAGTATTTT. It specifies CASSLGALTDTQYF. The full variable domain, its missing parts supplied by reference TRBV5-1 and TRBJ2-3, is KAGVTQTPRYLIKTRGQQVTLSCSPISGHRSVSWYQQTPGQGLQFLFEYFSETQRNKGNFPGRFSGRQFSNSRSEMNVSTLELGDSALYLCASSLGALTDTQYFGPGTRLTVL.

As regards this clonotype: A read error is possible here, since a much larger clone lies one base away. CDR3 amino acids: CAIRGEGIDTQYF. CDR3 DNA: TGTGCCATCAGGGGGGAGGGCATAGATACGCAGTATTTT. The chain joins TRBV10-3 to TRBJ2-3; TRBD2 aligns across 7 bases. Trimming took 6 bases from V and 5 from J; bases not matched to a gene: 5. This CDR3 is built from 13 residues. Germline V CDR1 and CDR2: ENHRY, SYGVKD.

This clonotype has a count of ten or more. The rearrangement joins TRBV12-3 or TRBV12-4 to TRBJ2-3; 10 bases agree with TRBD2. This CDR3 has 16 residues. After removal of 3 bases from V and 3 bases from J, the junction contained 6 bases not matched to a gene. CDR3 sequence: CASSLEAGGRTDTQYF. In nucleotides, the CDR3 is TGTGCCAGCAGTTTGGAAGCGGGGGGGCGGACAGATACGCAGTATTTT.

This clonotype counts as medium-sized. The V call is TRBV7-3, the J call TRBJ2-3; D is unresolved. This CDR3 is built from 14 residues. CDR1 is SGHTA and CDR2 is FQGTGA in the germline V gene. Trimming removed 4 bases from V and 1 base from J, with 9 bases in between. The CDR3 sequence: CASSSLAGTDTQYF. DNA of the CDR3: TGTGCCAGCAGCTCCCTGGCGGGCACAGATACGCAGTATTTT. Combining the CDR3 with reference TRBV7-3 and TRBJ2-3 gives the whole variable domain GAGVSQTPSNKVTEKGKYVELRCDPISGHTALYWYRQSLGQGPEFLIYFQGTGAADDSGLPNDRFFAVRPEGSVSTLKIQRTERGDSAVYLCASSSLAGTDTQYFGPGTRLTVL.

To note about this clonotype: A much bigger clone sits one base away, suggesting this may be a read error. This chain links TRBV5-1 with TRBJ1-4; tentatively, D is TRBD1 (5 bases). CDR3 length: 15 amino acids. Germline V lookup: CDR1 SGHRS, CDR2 YFSETQ. The V and J ends lost 4 bases and 6 bases respectively, with 16 bases between them. In DNA form, the CDR3 reads TGCGCCAGCAGCGCTGAGGGGATGGGAGATGAAAAACTGTTTTTT. It codes for CASSAEGMGDEKLFF.

In this sample, this clonotype is medium-sized. V is TRBV20-1 and J is TRBJ2-7; weak D call: TRBD2 (7 bases). Germline assignment: CDR1 DFQATT and CDR2 SNEGSKA (reference sequence). The CDR3 runs 14 residues. Trimming left V 8 bases short and J 5 bases short, with 22 bases between. CDR3 in amino acids: CSTEGGLDINEQYF. CDR3 bases: TGCAGTACGGAGGGGGGGCTCGATATCAACGAGCAGTACTTC.

This clonotype is categorized as medium-sized. This chain connects TRBV7-3 to TRBJ1-1; 8 nucleotides agree with TRBD1. Trimming at V came to 1 base and at J to 4 bases, leaving 2 bases not matched to a gene. Germline loops: CDR1 SGHTA, CDR2 FQGTGA. CDR3 length: 14 residues. CDR3 bases: TGTGCCAGCAGCTTAAATACAGGGGGCACTGAAGCTTTCTTT. Its translation is CASSLNTGGTEAFF.

This clonotype was recorded at least ten times. This chain connects TRBV20-1 to TRBJ2-7; TRBD1 is a possible D gene (5 bases). Germline loops: CDR1 DFQATT, CDR2 SNEGSKA (reference sequence). V was clipped by 3 bases and J by 0 bases, with 18 bases between them. This CDR3 contains 16 residues. For the CDR3, the DNA is TGCAGTGCTAGGGGGTTAGGGGCGGAGAGCTCCTACGAGCAGTACTTC. Translation: CSARGLGAESSYEQYF.

This clonotype was detected ten times or more. The chain is built from TRBV6-5 and TRBJ1-2, with TRBD1 matching 7 bases. There are 13 residues in the CDR3. Germline V CDR1 and CDR2: MNHEY, SVGAGI. J gave up 5 bases and V 5 bases, and 5 bases lay outside the gene matches. In DNA form, the CDR3 reads TGTGCCAGCAGTCGACAGGGAAAGTATGGCTACACCTTC. This translates into CASSRQGKYGYTF.

This clonotype is medium-sized in the sample. The genes are TRBV4-1 and TRBJ2-2; unclear D gene. CDR1 and CDR2 from the germline V gene are MGHRA and YSYEKL. This CDR3 comprises 13 residues. V shed 1 base and J shed 8 bases, with 8 bases lying between them. The CDR3: CASSQGATGELFF. In nucleotides, the CDR3 is TGCGCCAGCAGCCAAGGGGCCACGGGGGAGCTGTTTTTT.